This T cell receptor (beta chain) was sequenced in a study of long-term antiretroviral therapy in people with HIV. The germline gives CDR1 SGHRS, CDR2 YFSETQ. The CDR3 consists of 20 residues. V lost 4 bases to trimming and J lost 2 bases, with 30 bases between them. Survey level was the resolution at which the v3.0 immunoSEQ assay ran. The protocol was immunoSEQ multiplex PCR, while the TCRdb copy is restricted to in-frame clones and leaves out a portion. The profile shows around 15,000 clones, 91% of them singletons. Material: unsorted PBMCs, obtained 0.6 years after starting antiretroviral therapy. This chain joins TRBV5-1 and TRBJ1-1; D perhaps matches TRBD1 (6 bases). This sequence originates from a woman in her forties with HIV. The CDR3 spells CASSPLLTFRGGGSNTEAFF. The CDR3 DNA reads TGCGCCAGCAGCCCCCTTTTGACTTTTCGAGGGGGGGGGTCTAACACTGAAGCTTTCTTT. Using reference TRBV5-1 and TRBJ1-1 for the parts outside the CDR3, the full variable domain is KAGVTQTPRYLIKTRGQQVTLSCSPISGHRSVSWYQQTPGQGLQFLFEYFSETQRNKGNFPGRFSGRQFSNSRSEMNVSTLELGDSALYLCASSPLLTFRGGGSNTEAFFGQGTRLTVV.